The next 8 T cell receptor beta chains were all read from a single sample in a study of blood T cell repertoires in COVID-19. Generated by immunoSEQ multiplex PCR, the TCRdb table keeps only in-frame clones and is missing some. This table has roughly 480,000 clones, roughly 89% appearing once. The sequencing sample was made of peripheral blood. The receptors shown here come from a man between 18 and 35 years old with COVID-19, enrolled during active disease.

This chain links TRBV5-4 with TRBJ2-7, with 11 bases aligning to TRBD2. This CDR3 comprises 15 residues. V trimming: 4 bases; J trimming: 9 bases; junction bases outside the gene matches: 12. The germline gives CDR1 SGHNT, CDR2 YYREEE (reference sequence). This CDR3 is CASSAYGLAGNGQYF. CDR3 in DNA: TGTGCCAGCAGCGCCTATGGACTAGCGGGTAACGGGCAGTACTTC.

This clone occurred once. This chain uses TRBV29-1 with TRBJ2-1; TRBD2 aligns across 7 bases. CDR3 length: 13 amino acids. The germline V gene encodes CDR1 SQVTM and CDR2 ANQGSEA. V was clipped by 5 bases and J by 3 bases; unmatched bases: 4. In nucleotides, the CDR3 is TGCAGCGTTAGCGGGATACACTACAATGAGCAGTTCTTC. Its protein is CSVSGIHYNEQFF.

In regard to this clone: Additional DNA sequences in this sample encode the identical CDR3. This rearrangement joins TRBV12-3 or TRBV12-4 to TRBJ1-2; 7 positions match TRBD1. The CDR3 has 13 residues. The V segment lost 3 bases and the J segment 2 bases; nucleotides outside the gene matches: 0. The CDR3 protein is CASSLTGNYGYTF. Written as DNA, the CDR3 is TGTGCCAGCAGTTTGACAGGGAACTATGGCTACACCTTC.

This CDR3 is CASIWTSDLSYEQYF. CDR3 nucleotide sequence: TGTGCCAGCATTTGGACTAGCGACCTCTCCTACGAGCAGTACTTC. The chain employs TRBV6-5 and TRBJ2-7; TRBD2 matches 9 bases. CDR1 is MNHEY and CDR2 is SVGAGI in the germline V gene. The V gene end was trimmed by 7 bases and the J gene end by 0 bases; junction bases not matched to a gene: 7. The CDR3 runs to 15 residues.

This chain's CDR3 is CATSREPHGETQYF. The CDR3 region has the DNA TGTGCCACCAGCAGAGAGCCTCACGGAGAGACGCAGTATTTT. The chain is built from TRBV15 and TRBJ2-3; D ambiguous. CDR1 LNHNV and CDR2 YYDKDF come from the germline V gene (reference sequence). V was trimmed by 0 bases and J by 9 bases, leaving 13 bases between them. The CDR3 loop spans 14 amino acids.

The J gene is TRBJ2-7, the V gene TRBV12-3 or TRBV12-4; D gene unclear. Deletions cut 6 bases from V and 4 bases from J, with 10 bases between. There are 12 residues in the CDR3. The CDR3 loop reads CASRFGFYEQYF. In DNA, the CDR3 is TGTGCCAGCAGATTCGGTTTTTACGAGCAGTACTTC.

This chain connects TRBV20-1 to TRBJ2-7; 13 bases are shared with TRBD2. This CDR3 spans 15 amino acids. The V gene end was trimmed by 3 bases and the J gene end by 5 bases; junction bases not matched to a gene: 7. Germline V gene data show CDR1 as DFQATT and CDR2 as SNEGSKA (reference sequence). In DNA, the CDR3 is TGCAGTGCTAGTGAAGGACTAGCGGGGGACCACGAGCAGTACTTC. It is translated as CSASEGLAGDHEQYF.

The V and J genes are TRBV10-3 and TRBJ2-1, with D unclear. The CDR3 is made up of 12 amino acids. Trimming left V 2 bases short and J 6 bases short, with 5 bases between. Germline-derived CDR1 and CDR2 are ENHRY and SYGVKD. CDR3: CAISEMANEQFF. CDR3 DNA sequence: TGTGCCATCAGTGAGATGGCCAATGAGCAGTTCTTC.